The sequence of this T cell receptor (beta chain) was determined in a study of cytomegalovirus exposure and HLA in healthy donors. The CDR3 is 14 amino acids. From germline, CDR1 is WSHSY and CDR2 SAAADI. V trimming: 6 bases; J trimming: 1 base; junction bases outside the gene matches: 5. Regarding this clone: Antigen unknown.

The PCR was carried out with 60 Vbeta primers and 13 Jbeta primers. Original processing methods: Around 11 million of 70 million to 80 million unique TCR beta chains were shared, per a later count. Clones were read by immunoSEQ multiplex PCR, and TCRdb kept only the in-frame ones, dropping some. V and J calls and clone size are those listed in that table; D and trimming were worked out from the DNA. The sample contains some 150,000 clones, roughly 80% of which appear only once. General study points: Reportedly, a later analysis found an Asian-associated ancestry cluster had fewer N-insertions than the approximately 600-donor mean.

This receptor was obtained from a middle-aged woman in good health and CMV-seronegative. The material sequenced was PBMCs. V gene TRBV10-2 combines with J gene TRBJ2-5; 7 bases are shared with TRBD2. CDR3 region: CASRQASGQETQYF. In DNA, the CDR3 is TGCGCCAGCAGACAAGCTAGCGGCCAAGAGACCCAGTACTTC.